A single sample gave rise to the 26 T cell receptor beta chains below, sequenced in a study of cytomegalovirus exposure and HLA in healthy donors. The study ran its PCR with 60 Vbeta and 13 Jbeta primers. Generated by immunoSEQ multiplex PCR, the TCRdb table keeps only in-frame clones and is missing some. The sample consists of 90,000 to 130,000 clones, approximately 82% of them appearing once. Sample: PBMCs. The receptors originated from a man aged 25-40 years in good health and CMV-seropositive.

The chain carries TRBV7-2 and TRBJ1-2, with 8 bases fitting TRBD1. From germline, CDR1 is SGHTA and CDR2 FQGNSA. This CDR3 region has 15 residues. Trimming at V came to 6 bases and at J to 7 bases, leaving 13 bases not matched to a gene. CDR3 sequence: CASRPGRDRTVGYTF. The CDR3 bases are TGTGCCAGCAGACCAGGCCGGGACAGGACAGTTGGCTACACCTTC.

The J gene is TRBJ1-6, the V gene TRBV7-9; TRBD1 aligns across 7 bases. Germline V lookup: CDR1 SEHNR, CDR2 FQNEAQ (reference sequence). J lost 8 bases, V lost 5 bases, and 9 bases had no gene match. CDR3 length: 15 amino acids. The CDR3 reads CASSQGTAGYSPLHF. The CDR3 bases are TGTGCCAGCAGCCAAGGGACAGCCGGGTATTCACCCCTCCACTTT.

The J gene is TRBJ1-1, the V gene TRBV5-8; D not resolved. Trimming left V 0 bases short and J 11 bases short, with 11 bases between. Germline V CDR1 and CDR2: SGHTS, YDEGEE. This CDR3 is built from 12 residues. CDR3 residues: CASSLGSRLAFF. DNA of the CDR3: TGTGCCAGCAGCTTGGGGTCTAGATTGGCTTTCTTT.

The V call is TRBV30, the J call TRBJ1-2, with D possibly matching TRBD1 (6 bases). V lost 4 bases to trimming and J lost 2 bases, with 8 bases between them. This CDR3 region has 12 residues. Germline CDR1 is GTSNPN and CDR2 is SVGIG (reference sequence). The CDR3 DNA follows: TGTGCCTGGACCCAGGGGAACTATGGCTACACCTTC. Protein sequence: CAWTQGNYGYTF.

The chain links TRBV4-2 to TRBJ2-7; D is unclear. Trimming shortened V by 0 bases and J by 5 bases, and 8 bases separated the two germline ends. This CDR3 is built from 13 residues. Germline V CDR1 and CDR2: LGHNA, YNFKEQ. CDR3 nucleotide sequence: TGTGCCAGCAGCCAAGATTTGGCGGACGAGCAGTACTTC. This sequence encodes CASSQDLADEQYF.

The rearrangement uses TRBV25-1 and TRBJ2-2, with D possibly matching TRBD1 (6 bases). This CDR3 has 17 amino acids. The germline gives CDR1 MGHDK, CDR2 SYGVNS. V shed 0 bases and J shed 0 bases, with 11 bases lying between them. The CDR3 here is CASSEYYRDANTGELFF. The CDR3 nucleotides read TGTGCCAGCAGTGAATACTACAGGGACGCGAACACCGGGGAGCTGTTTTTT.

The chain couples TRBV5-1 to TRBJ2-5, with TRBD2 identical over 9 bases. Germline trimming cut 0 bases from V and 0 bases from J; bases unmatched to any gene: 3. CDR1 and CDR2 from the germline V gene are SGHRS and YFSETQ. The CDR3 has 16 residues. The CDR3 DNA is TGCGCCAGCAGCTTGGAGCGGGGGGTCCACCAAGAGACCCAGTACTTC. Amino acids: CASSLERGVHQETQYF. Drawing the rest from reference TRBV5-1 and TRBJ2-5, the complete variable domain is KAGVTQTPRYLIKTRGQQVTLSCSPISGHRSVSWYQQTPGQGLQFLFEYFSETQRNKGNFPGRFSGRQFSNSRSEMNVSTLELGDSALYLCASSLERGVHQETQYFGPGTRLLVL.

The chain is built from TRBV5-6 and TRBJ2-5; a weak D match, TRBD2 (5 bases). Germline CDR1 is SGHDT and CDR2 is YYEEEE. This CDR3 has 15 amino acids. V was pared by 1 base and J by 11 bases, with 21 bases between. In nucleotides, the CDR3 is TGTGCCAGCAGCTTGACCGAGGACTGGAGTGGTGAGCAGTACTTC. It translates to CASSLTEDWSGEQYF.

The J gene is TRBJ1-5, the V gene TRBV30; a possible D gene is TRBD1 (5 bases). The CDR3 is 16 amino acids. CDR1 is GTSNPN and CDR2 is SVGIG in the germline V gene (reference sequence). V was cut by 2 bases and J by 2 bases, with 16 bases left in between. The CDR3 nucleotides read TGTGCCTGGAGTCCGATGGGGGAGGGCGGCAATCAGCCCCAGCATTTT. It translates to CAWSPMGEGGNQPQHF.

This chain's CDR3 is CASSYAPGQGNTIYF. The CDR3 bases are TGTGCCAGCAGTTACGCACCGGGACAGGGAAACACCATATATTTT. The genes are TRBV6-5 and TRBJ1-3; 7 nucleotides agree with TRBD1. V shed 2 bases and J 4 bases; nucleotides not matched to a gene: 5. This CDR3 contains 15 residues. Germline assignment: CDR1 MNHEY and CDR2 SVGAGI.

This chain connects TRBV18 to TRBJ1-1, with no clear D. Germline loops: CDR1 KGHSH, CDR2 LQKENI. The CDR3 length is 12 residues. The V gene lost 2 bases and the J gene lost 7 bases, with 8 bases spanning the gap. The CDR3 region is CASSPEVNEAFF. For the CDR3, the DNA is TGTGCCAGCTCACCAGAGGTTAATGAAGCTTTCTTT. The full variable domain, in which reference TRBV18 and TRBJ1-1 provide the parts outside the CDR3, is NAGVMQNPRHLVRRRGQEARLRCSPMKGHSHVYWYRQLPEEGLKFMVYLQKENIIDESGMPKERFSAEFPKEGPSILRIQQVVRGDSAAYFCASSPEVNEAFFGQGTRLTVV.

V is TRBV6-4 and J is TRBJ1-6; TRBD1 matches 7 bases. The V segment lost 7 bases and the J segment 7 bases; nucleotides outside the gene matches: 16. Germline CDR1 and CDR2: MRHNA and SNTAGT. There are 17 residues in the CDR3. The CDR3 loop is CASTGRGTGRRNSPLHF. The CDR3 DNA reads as TGTGCCAGCACTGGCAGGGGGACGGGCCGACGCAATTCACCCCTCCACTTT.

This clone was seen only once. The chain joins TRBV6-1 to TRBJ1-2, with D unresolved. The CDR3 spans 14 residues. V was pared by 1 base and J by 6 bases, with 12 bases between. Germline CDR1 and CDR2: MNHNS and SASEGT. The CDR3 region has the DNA TGTGCCAGCAGTGAAGACCCGGGGTACAATGGCTACACCTTC. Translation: CASSEDPGYNGYTF.

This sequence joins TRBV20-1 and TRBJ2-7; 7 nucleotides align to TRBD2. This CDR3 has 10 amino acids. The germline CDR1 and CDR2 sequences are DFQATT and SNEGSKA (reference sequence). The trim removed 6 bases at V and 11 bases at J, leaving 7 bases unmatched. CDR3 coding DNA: TGCAGTGCCCTGGGGGAGGGAAAGTACTTC. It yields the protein CSALGEGKYF.

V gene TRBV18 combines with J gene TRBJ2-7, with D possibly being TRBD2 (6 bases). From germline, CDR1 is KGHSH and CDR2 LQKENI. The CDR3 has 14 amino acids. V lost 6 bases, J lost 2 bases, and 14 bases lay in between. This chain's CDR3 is CASSPLGGTYEQYF. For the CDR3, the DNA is TGTGCCAGCTCCCCCCTGGGGGGAACCTACGAGCAGTACTTC.

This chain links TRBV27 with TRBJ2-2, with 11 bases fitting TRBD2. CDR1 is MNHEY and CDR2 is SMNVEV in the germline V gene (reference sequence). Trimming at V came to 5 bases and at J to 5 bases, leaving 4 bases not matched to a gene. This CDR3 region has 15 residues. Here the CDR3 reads CASSRLAGQTGELFF. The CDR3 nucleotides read TGTGCCAGCAGTCGACTAGCGGGGCAGACCGGGGAGCTGTTTTTT.

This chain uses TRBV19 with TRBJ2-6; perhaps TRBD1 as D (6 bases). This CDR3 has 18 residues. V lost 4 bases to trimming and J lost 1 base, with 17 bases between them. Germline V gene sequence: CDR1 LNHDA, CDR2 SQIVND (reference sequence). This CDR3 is CASSTRTAFLSGANVLTF. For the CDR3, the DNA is TGTGCCAGTAGTACCAGGACAGCTTTTCTATCTGGGGCCAACGTCCTGACTTTC.

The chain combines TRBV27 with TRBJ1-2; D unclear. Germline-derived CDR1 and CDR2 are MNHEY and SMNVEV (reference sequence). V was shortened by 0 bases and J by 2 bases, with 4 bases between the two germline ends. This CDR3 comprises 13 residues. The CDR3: CASSLSLNYGYTF. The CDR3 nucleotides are TGTGCCAGCAGTTTATCTCTGAACTATGGCTACACCTTC.

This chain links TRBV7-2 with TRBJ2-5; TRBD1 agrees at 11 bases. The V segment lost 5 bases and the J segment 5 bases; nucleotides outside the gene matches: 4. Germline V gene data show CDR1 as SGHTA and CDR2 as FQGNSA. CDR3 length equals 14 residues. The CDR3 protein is CASSEWDRGETQYF. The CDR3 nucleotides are TGTGCCAGCAGCGAATGGGACAGGGGGGAGACCCAGTACTTC.

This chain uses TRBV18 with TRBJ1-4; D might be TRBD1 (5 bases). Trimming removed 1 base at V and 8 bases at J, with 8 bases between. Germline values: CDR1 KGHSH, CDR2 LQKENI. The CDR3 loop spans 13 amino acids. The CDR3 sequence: CASSPRQGEKLFF. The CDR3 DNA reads TGTGCCAGCTCACCACGTCAGGGAGAAAAACTGTTTTTT.

The CDR3 region has the DNA TGTGCCAGCAGCTTTACTCGCGCGGGCTACAATGAGCAGTTCTTC. This codes for CASSFTRAGYNEQFF. This chain uses TRBV7-2 with TRBJ2-1, with D maybe TRBD2 (5 bases). The CDR3 extends over 15 amino acids. The V end was cut by 3 bases, the J end by 3 bases, with 12 bases between. In germline, CDR1 is SGHTA, CDR2 FQGNSA.

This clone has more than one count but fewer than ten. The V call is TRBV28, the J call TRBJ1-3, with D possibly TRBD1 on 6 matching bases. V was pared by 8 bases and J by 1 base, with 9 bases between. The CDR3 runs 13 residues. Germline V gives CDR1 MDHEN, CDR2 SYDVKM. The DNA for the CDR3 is TGTGCCAGCCGAGGGGGATCTGGAAACACCATATATTTT. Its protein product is CASRGGSGNTIYF.

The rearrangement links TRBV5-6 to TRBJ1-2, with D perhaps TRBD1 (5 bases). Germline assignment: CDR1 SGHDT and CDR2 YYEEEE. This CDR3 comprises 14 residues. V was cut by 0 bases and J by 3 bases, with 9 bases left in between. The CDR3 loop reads CASSLVATDYGYTF. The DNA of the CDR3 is TGTGCCAGCAGCTTGGTTGCGACAGACTATGGCTACACCTTC.

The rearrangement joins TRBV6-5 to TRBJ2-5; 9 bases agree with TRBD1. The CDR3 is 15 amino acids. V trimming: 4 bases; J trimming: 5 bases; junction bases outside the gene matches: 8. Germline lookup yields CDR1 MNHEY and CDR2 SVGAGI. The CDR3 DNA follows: TGTGCCAGCAGTTCCGGGACAGGGATTGGGGAGACCCAGTACTTC. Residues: CASSSGTGIGETQYF.

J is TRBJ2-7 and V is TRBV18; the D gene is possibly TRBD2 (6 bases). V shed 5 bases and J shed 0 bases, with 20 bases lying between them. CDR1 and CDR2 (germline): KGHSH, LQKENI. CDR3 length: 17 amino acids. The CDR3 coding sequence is TGTGCCAGCTCATACACAGCCTATAGCGGTTTCTCCTACGAGCAGTACTTC. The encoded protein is CASSYTAYSGFSYEQYF.

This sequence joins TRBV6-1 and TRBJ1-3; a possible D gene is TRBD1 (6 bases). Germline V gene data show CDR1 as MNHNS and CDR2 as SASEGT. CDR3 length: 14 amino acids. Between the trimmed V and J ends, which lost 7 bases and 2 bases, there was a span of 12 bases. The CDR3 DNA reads TGTGCCAGCAAGCCCCAGGGGACTGGAAACACCATATATTTT. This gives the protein CASKPQGTGNTIYF.